One and the same sample provided the 22 T cell receptor beta chains below, sequenced in a study of T cell responses to AZD1222 COVID-19 vaccine. TCRdb's table, derived via immunoSEQ multiplex PCR, lists solely in-frame clones and lacks some. The sample records 86,000 or so clones, around nine tenths being singletons. The sample was peripheral blood, taken on day 0 of MenACWY control vaccination. These receptors came from an adult in good health.

This clone appeared a single time. V usage is TRBV11-2 and J usage is TRBJ2-5, with D unclear. Trimming stripped 0 bases from V and 5 bases from J, with 13 bases between. CDR1 SGHAT and CDR2 FQNNGV come from the germline V gene. The CDR3 contains 15 residues. CDR3 nucleotide sequence: TGTGCCAGCAGCTTAGAGTGGCAGACTCGGGAGACCCAGTACTTC. Its translation: CASSLEWQTRETQYF. Full variable domain (missing parts from reference TRBV11-2 and TRBJ2-5): EAGVAQSPRYKIIEKRQSVAFWCNPISGHATLYWYQQILGQGPKLLIQFQNNGVVDDSQLPKDRFSAERLKGVDSTLKIQPAKLEDSAVYLCASSLEWQTRETQYFGPGTRLLVL.

The genes are TRBV29-1 and TRBJ2-5; maybe TRBD2 (7 bases). CDR1 and CDR2 (germline): SQVTM, ANQGSEA. CDR3 size: 13 residues. V lost 4 bases, J lost 4 bases, and 13 bases lay in between. The CDR3 region is CSVVQRGGETQYF. The CDR3 DNA reads as TGCAGCGTTGTTCAAAGGGGGGGAGAGACCCAGTACTTC.

The V call is TRBV7-2, the J call TRBJ1-5; D unclear. CDR1 and CDR2 (germline): SGHTA, FQGNSA. V shed 2 bases and J shed 4 bases, with 9 bases lying between them. The CDR3 spans 14 residues. The DNA of the CDR3 is TGTGCCAGCAGCTTACATGGCGATAATCAGCCCCAGCATTTT. Translated: CASSLHGDNQPQHF.

The chain is built from TRBV30 and TRBJ1-1, with a tentative D call TRBD1 (6 bases). This CDR3 contains 16 residues. The V and J ends lost 5 bases and 1 base respectively, with 20 bases between them. Germline CDR1 is GTSNPN and CDR2 is SVGIG (reference sequence). Here the CDR3 DNA reads TGTGCCTGGGAGCAACCCACAGGGAGAAAGAACACTGAAGCTTTCTTT. Encoded protein: CAWEQPTGRKNTEAFF.

The chain couples TRBV9 to TRBJ2-2; D unresolved. CDR1 and CDR2 (germline): SGDLS, YYNGEE. Trimming took off 0 bases at V and 8 bases at J, with 11 bases between the two ends. This CDR3 contains 14 residues. CDR3 residues: CASSVGANPGELFF. In DNA, the CDR3 is TGTGCCAGCAGCGTAGGAGCGAACCCTGGGGAGCTGTTTTTT. The variable domain in full, with the rest retrieved from reference TRBV9 and TRBJ2-2, is DSGVTQTPKHLITATGQRVTLRCSPRSGDLSVYWYQQSLDQGLQFLIQYYNGEERAKGNILERFSAQQFPDLHSELNLSSLELGDSALYFCASSVGANPGELFFGEGSRLTVL.

The chain joins TRBV10-3 to TRBJ1-2; 9 nucleotides match TRBD1. The CDR3 is 13 residues long. Germline trimming cut 10 bases from V and 5 bases from J; bases unmatched to any gene: 8. Germline V gene sequence: CDR1 ENHRY, CDR2 SYGVKD. The CDR3 nucleotides are TGTGCCACGGAGGGACAGGGAAGATATGGCTACACCTTC. Translated: CATEGQGRYGYTF.

The V call is TRBV2, the J call TRBJ2-1; 9 nucleotides agree with TRBD2. The V and J ends lost 8 bases and 5 bases, in that order; junction bases with no gene match: 10. Germline V lookup: CDR1 SNHLY, CDR2 FYNNEI. The CDR3 loop spans 15 amino acids. The CDR3 DNA reads TGTGCCAGCGATCGGGAGGCGGGAGGGGACAATGAGCAGTTCTTC. Translation gives CASDREAGGDNEQFF.

The V gene is TRBV20-1, the J gene TRBJ2-7, with D perhaps TRBD1 (5 bases). Germline CDR1 reads DFQATT; CDR2 reads SNEGSKA (reference sequence). The CDR3 totals 11 residues. V gave up 6 bases and J gave up 6 bases, with 12 bases separating them. CDR3 protein: CSAPDRVEQYF. The CDR3 DNA reads as TGCAGTGCCCCTGACAGAGTCGAGCAGTACTTC.

This clone was counted a single time. V and J are TRBV9 and TRBJ2-5; D may correspond to TRBD1 or TRBD2 (6 bases each). Trimming left V 4 bases short and J 5 bases short, with 18 bases between. From germline, CDR1 is SGDLS and CDR2 YYNGEE. The CDR3 loop spans 15 amino acids. The CDR3 DNA sequence: TGTGCCAGCAGCCCCCGGTGGGGGGCAGGGGAGACCCAGTACTTC. This translates into CASSPRWGAGETQYF. Filled out from reference TRBV9 and TRBJ2-5, the complete variable domain reads DSGVTQTPKHLITATGQRVTLRCSPRSGDLSVYWYQQSLDQGLQFLIQYYNGEERAKGNILERFSAQQFPDLHSELNLSSLELGDSALYFCASSPRWGAGETQYFGPGTRLLVL.

The chain is built from TRBV11-2 and TRBJ2-5; a weak D match, TRBD2 (6 bases). V was cut by 2 bases and J by 13 bases, with 11 bases left in between. From germline, CDR1 is SGHAT and CDR2 FQNNGV. This CDR3 has 11 residues. The CDR3 protein is CASSLWGGPYF. As DNA, the CDR3 is TGTGCCAGCAGCTTATGGGGAGGCCCGTACTTC. Full variable domain (remainder filled in from reference TRBV11-2 and TRBJ2-5): EAGVAQSPRYKIIEKRQSVAFWCNPISGHATLYWYQQILGQGPKLLIQFQNNGVVDDSQLPKDRFSAERLKGVDSTLKIQPAKLEDSAVYLCASSLWGGPYFGPGTRLLVL.

This sequence joins TRBV12-3 or TRBV12-4 and TRBJ1-2; no reliable D call. This CDR3 region has 12 residues. Trimming removed 6 bases at V and 5 bases at J, with 10 bases between. CDR3 loop: CASSPSLYGYTF. The CDR3, as DNA: TGTGCCAGCAGCCCGTCTTTATATGGCTACACCTTC.

The chain employs TRBV3-1 (or the pseudogene TRBV3-2) and TRBJ1-2; possible D gene TRBD1, 5 bases. This CDR3 comprises 15 residues. Germline V lookup: CDR1 LGHDT, CDR2 YNNKEL (reference sequence). Trimming cost V 5 bases and J 7 bases, with 20 bases left between them. The CDR3 bases are TGTGCCAGCAGCTCCCGACCGAAAACCGGGGGTGGCTACACCTTC. Amino acids: CASSSRPKTGGGYTF.

The chain has TRBV28 and TRBJ2-3; unclear D gene. Germline loops: CDR1 MDHEN, CDR2 SYDVKM. The ends were cut back, 6 bases at V and 2 bases at J, with 18 bases in the middle. The CDR3 has 16 residues. For the CDR3, the DNA is TGTGCCAGCAGAACCTTGATAGGGCATTTCACAGATACGCAGTATTTT. Translation gives CASRTLIGHFTDTQYF.

The chain combines TRBV27 with TRBJ2-7; D may be TRBD1 or TRBD2 (6 bases each). Germline CDR1 MNHEY, CDR2 SMNVEV (reference sequence). The ends were cut back, 1 base at V and 6 bases at J, with 16 bases in the middle. CDR3 size: 15 residues. CDR3 DNA: TGTGCCAGCAGTTTATGGGCCAATGGAGGGGGCGAGCAGTACTTC. Its protein is CASSLWANGGGEQYF.

The chain joins TRBV29-1 to TRBJ1-3, with D hard to call. Germline CDR1 is SQVTM and CDR2 is ANQGSEA. Trimming removed 6 bases from V and 2 bases from J, with 11 bases in between. This CDR3 region has 13 residues. CDR3 sequence reads: CSVTMQAGNTIYF. The CDR3 bases are TGCAGCGTAACAATGCAGGCTGGAAACACCATATATTTT. The full variable domain, rest sourced from reference TRBV29-1 and TRBJ1-3, is SAVISQKPSRDICQRGTSLTIQCQVDSQVTMMFWYRQQPGQSLTLIATANQGSEATYESGFVIDKFPISRPNLTFSTLTVSNMSPEDSSIYLCSVTMQAGNTIYFGEGSWLTVV.

As concerns this clone: Within the sample, other DNA sequences also encode this same CDR3. The rearrangement links TRBV11-2 to TRBJ1-1; D unresolved. Looked up from germline, CDR1 is SGHAT and CDR2 is FQNNGV. This CDR3 comprises 15 residues. Deletions cut 5 bases from V and 2 bases from J, with 15 bases between. This CDR3 is CASSTYGVGNTEAFF. As DNA, the CDR3 is TGTGCCAGCAGCACTTATGGCGTAGGAAACACTGAAGCTTTCTTT.

The rearrangement links TRBV18 to TRBJ2-5; D may be TRBD2 (6 bases). Per germline, CDR1 KGHSH and CDR2 LQKENI. The CDR3 is 15 residues long. V was cut by 2 bases and J by 4 bases, with 14 bases left in between. CDR3 protein: CASSPTGSKRETQYF. CDR3 DNA sequence: TGTGCCAGCTCACCAACCGGGAGCAAGCGAGAGACCCAGTACTTC.

The chain is built from TRBV2 and TRBJ1-4; D may be TRBD1 (5 bases). The ends were cut back, 3 bases at V and 0 bases at J, with 11 bases in the middle. This CDR3 is built from 16 residues. Germline CDR1 reads SNHLY; CDR2 reads FYNNEI. DNA for the CDR3: TGTGCCAGCAGTGACTTCAGGGCTGCAACTAATGAAAAACTGTTTTTT. It translates to CASSDFRAATNEKLFF. Full variable domain (remainder filled in from reference TRBV2 and TRBJ1-4): EPEVTQTPSHQVTQMGQEVILRCVPISNHLYFYWYRQILGQKVEFLVSFYNNEISEKSEIFDDQFSVERPDGSNFTLKIRSTKLEDSAMYFCASSDFRAATNEKLFFGSGTQLSVL.

The sample holds one count of this clone. The chain links TRBV6-5 to TRBJ1-1, with D maybe TRBD1 (5 bases). This CDR3 region has 13 residues. The V gene's germline CDR1 is MNHEY and CDR2 SVGAGI. V gave up 7 bases and J gave up 5 bases, with 14 bases separating them. Here the CDR3 DNA reads TGTGCCAGCACGGTCTTAGGGGTGACTGAAGCTTTCTTT. Amino acids: CASTVLGVTEAFF.

The V and J genes are TRBV28 and TRBJ2-1; D tentatively reads TRBD1 or TRBD2 (5 bases each). Trimming shortened V by 7 bases and J by 3 bases, and 16 bases separated the two germline ends. The V gene's germline CDR1 is MDHEN and CDR2 SYDVKM. This CDR3 has 15 amino acids. This CDR3 is CASTYGAADYNEQFF. Written as DNA, the CDR3 is TGTGCCAGCACCTATGGGGCAGCGGACTACAATGAGCAGTTCTTC.

The chain recombines TRBV19 with TRBJ2-1; a weak D match, TRBD2 (5 bases). Germline assignment: CDR1 LNHDA and CDR2 SQIVND (reference sequence). CDR3 size: 13 residues. Between the trimmed V and J ends, which lost 8 bases and 4 bases, there was a span of 12 bases. The CDR3 region is CASHNRGYNEQFF. The DNA for the CDR3 is TGTGCCAGTCACAACCGGGGTTACAATGAGCAGTTCTTC.

This chain joins TRBV6-5 and TRBJ1-5; D gene unclear. CDR3 length equals 13 residues. V was pared by 8 bases and J by 0 bases, with 8 bases between. CDR1 is MNHEY, CDR2 SVGAGI, per germline. The CDR3 loop reads CASSVYSNQPQHF. The CDR3 DNA reads as TGTGCCAGCTCCGTGTATAGCAATCAGCCCCAGCATTTT.